The 18 T cell receptor beta chains in this list originate from one sample, sequenced in a study of vaccination effects on CD4 cells after COVID-19. Their specific antigens are unknown. This table comes from immunoSEQ multiplex PCR, and its TCRdb copy is limited to in-frame clones, with some not included. The sample holds about 68,000 clones, 80% seen once. Expansion with viral peptide pools was applied to antigen-specific CD4+ T cells by the ViraFEST assay prior to sequencing. Cells that had been cultured for roughly eleven days were the source of isolated CD4+ T cells. According to the study, vaccine recipients showed no prior SARS-CoV-2 infection and negative nucleocapsid antibodies. The input for sequencing was CD4+ T cells from PBMCs cultured with SARS-CoV-2 spike peptides, taken before COVID-19 vaccination. The receptors come from a human donor who received a COVID-19 vaccine.

This chain joins TRBV30 and TRBJ1-2; D gene ambiguous. Germline assignment: CDR1 GTSNPN and CDR2 SVGIG (reference sequence). V lost 2 bases, J lost 5 bases, and 15 bases lay in between. The CDR3 is made up of 14 amino acids. CDR3 residues: CAWSLKGSLYGYTF. The CDR3 bases are TGTGCCTGGAGTCTCAAAGGGTCCCTATATGGCTACACCTTC.

The rearrangement uses TRBV11-2 and TRBJ2-7; a weak D match, TRBD1 (7 bases). The V end was cut by 3 bases, the J end by 2 bases, with 11 bases between. The CDR3 totals 14 residues. The germline CDR1 and CDR2 sequences are SGHAT and FQNNGV. CDR3: CASSLRRGPYEQYV. The CDR3 DNA is TGTGCCAGCAGCTTGAGGAGGGGGCCCTACGAGCAGTACGTC.

This chain uses TRBV7-8 with TRBJ2-1; perhaps TRBD2 as D (5 bases). Trimming cost V 1 base and J 0 bases, with 7 bases left between them. This CDR3 is 15 amino acids long. Germline loops: CDR1 SGHVS, CDR2 FQNEAQ. The CDR3 loop is CASSLGAASYNEQFF. In DNA form, the CDR3 reads TGTGCCAGCAGCTTAGGAGCGGCCTCCTACAATGAGCAGTTCTTC.

The rearrangement joins TRBV6-5 to TRBJ1-1; the match to TRBD1 covers 7 bases. The CDR3 consists of 13 residues. V lost 6 bases, J lost 4 bases, and 5 bases stayed unmatched. Germline V gene data show CDR1 as MNHEY and CDR2 as SVGAGI. The chain's CDR3 is CASRRQGGTEAFF. Here the CDR3 DNA reads TGTGCCAGCAGACGACAGGGTGGCACTGAAGCTTTCTTT.

Only a few counts were recorded for this clone. The rearrangement uses TRBV30 and TRBJ2-6; D call uncertain. Trimming pared 2 bases from V and 4 bases from J, leaving 30 bases between. The CDR3 runs to 21 residues. Germline CDR1 is GTSNPN and CDR2 is SVGIG (reference sequence). The CDR3 nucleotides read TGTGCCTGGAGTAAGAAAAAACTCAGCCTGCCCCAGTCTCTGGGGGCCAACGTCCTGACTTTC. Translating it yields CAWSKKKLSLPQSLGANVLTF.

The J gene is TRBJ1-1, the V gene TRBV2; D uncertain. V was pared by 3 bases and J by 1 base, with 12 bases between. Germline V gene sequence: CDR1 SNHLY, CDR2 FYNNEI. CDR3 size: 15 residues. CDR3 sequence (DNA): TGTGCCAGCAGTGACAACCCCGGATGGAACACTGAAGCTTTCTTT. This sequence encodes CASSDNPGWNTEAFF.

V and J are TRBV5-1 and TRBJ1-5; tentatively, D is TRBD1 (5 bases). V was shortened by 1 base and J by 3 bases, with 8 bases between the two germline ends. The CDR3 is 14 amino acids. CDR1 and CDR2 from the germline V gene are SGHRS and YFSETQ. The CDR3 bases are TGCGCCAGCAGCTTGACAGGACTCAATCAGCCCCAGCATTTT. It specifies CASSLTGLNQPQHF.

The rearrangement links TRBV3-1 (or the pseudogene TRBV3-2) to TRBJ1-4; perhaps TRBD1 as D (6 bases). Trimming cost V 2 bases and J 7 bases, with 14 bases left between them. The length of the CDR3 is 15 residues. Germline CDR1 is LGHDT and CDR2 is YNNKEL (reference sequence). DNA for the CDR3: TGTGCCAGCAGCCAAAGACCTAGGACAGCTGAAAAACTGTTTTTT. This sequence encodes CASSQRPRTAEKLFF.

The chain carries TRBV6-5 and TRBJ2-3; D is undetermined. Germline loops: CDR1 MNHEY, CDR2 SVGAGI. The CDR3 is 14 amino acids. The V end lost 9 bases, the J end lost 0 bases, and 13 bases lay between the germline ends. This chain's CDR3 is CASLATTSTDTQYF. CDR3 nucleotide sequence: TGTGCCAGTCTTGCCACCACTAGCACAGATACGCAGTATTTT.

V usage is TRBV5-1 and J usage is TRBJ1-2; TRBD1 might be the D (6 bases). Germline V lookup: CDR1 SGHRS, CDR2 YFSETQ. V was trimmed by 0 bases and J by 7 bases, leaving 19 bases between them. The CDR3 is 16 residues long. Here the CDR3 reads CASSLVGQLGSLGYTF. CDR3 sequence (DNA): TGCGCCAGCAGCTTGGTAGGACAGCTTGGATCACTTGGCTACACCTTC.

The genes are TRBV6-5 and TRBJ1-3; D perhaps matches TRBD1 (5 bases). The V gene lost 7 bases and the J gene lost 0 bases, with 10 bases spanning the gap. CDR1 and CDR2 from the germline V gene are MNHEY and SVGAGI. The CDR3 runs to 14 residues. The CDR3 DNA sequence: TGTGCCAGCAAGGGGTTGTACTCTGGAAACACCATATATTTT. As protein: CASKGLYSGNTIYF.

The gene calls are TRBV30 and TRBJ1-3; tentatively, D is TRBD1 (5 bases). The V end lost 0 bases, the J end lost 0 bases, and 6 bases lay between the germline ends. Germline-derived CDR1 and CDR2 are GTSNPN and SVGIG (reference sequence). The CDR3 is 14 residues long. In DNA, the CDR3 is TGTGCCTGGAGTGTAACAGGCTCTGGAAACACCATATATTTT. Translation: CAWSVTGSGNTIYF.

V gene TRBV6-6 combines with J gene TRBJ1-4; the D is unclear. This CDR3 has 11 residues. The V and J ends lost 5 bases and 5 bases respectively, with 3 bases between them. Germline CDR1 and CDR2: MNHNY and SVGAGI (reference sequence). CDR3 sequence reads: CASSGNEKLFF. Here the CDR3 DNA reads TGTGCCAGCAGTGGAAATGAAAAACTGTTTTTT.

This clone has a handful of counts. The CDR3 protein is CASRRQDSLYEQYV. The CDR3 coding sequence is TGTGCCAGCAGGCGCCAGGACAGCCTCTACGAGCAGTACGTC. The chain carries TRBV6-6 and TRBJ2-7, with TRBD1 as a possible D gene (6 bases). With 6 bases removed from V and 3 bases from J, the gap between germline ends came to 15 bases. The CDR3 length is 14 residues. Germline V gene data show CDR1 as MNHNY and CDR2 as SVGAGI (reference sequence).

The chain has TRBV10-1 and TRBJ2-7, with TRBD1 identical over 9 bases. The germline V gene encodes CDR1 WNHNN and CDR2 SYGVQD (reference sequence). The CDR3 consists of 16 residues. V lost 10 bases to trimming and J lost 5 bases; unmatched junction nucleotides: 18. The CDR3 here is CANPFSRDRERNEQYV. In nucleotides, the CDR3 is TGCGCCAACCCCTTCAGCCGGGACAGGGAACGGAACGAGCAGTACGTC.

The table lists this clone with a count of one. In nucleotides, the CDR3 is TGTGCCAGCAGCCCGGGGGGTTACATGAACACTGAAGCTTTCTTT. As protein: CASSPGGYMNTEAFF. The chain recombines TRBV14 with TRBJ1-1, with D perhaps matching TRBD1 (5 bases). Per the germline V gene, CDR1 is SGHDN and CDR2 is FVKESK. The CDR3 runs to 15 residues. Between the trimmed V and J ends, which lost 4 bases and 0 bases, there was a span of 12 bases.

V is TRBV18 and J is TRBJ2-3; D may be TRBD1 (5 bases). The V end was cut by 4 bases, the J end by 3 bases, with 14 bases between. The CDR3 runs to 15 residues. Germline-derived CDR1 and CDR2 are KGHSH and LQKENI. For the CDR3, the DNA is TGTGCCAGCTCACAGAGCTGGGGCCAAACAGATACGCAGTATTTT. This sequence encodes CASSQSWGQTDTQYF.

This rearrangement joins TRBV7-3 to TRBJ2-2; no clear D. This CDR3 contains 13 residues. In germline, CDR1 is SGHTA, CDR2 FQGTGA. The ends were cut back, 4 bases at V and 6 bases at J, with 9 bases in the middle. CDR3 in amino acids: CASSYDVAGELFF. Here the CDR3 DNA reads TGTGCCAGCAGCTACGATGTGGCCGGGGAGCTGTTTTTT. Filled out from reference TRBV7-3 and TRBJ2-2, the complete variable domain reads GAGVSQTPSNKVTEKGKYVELRCDPISGHTALYWYRQSLGQGPEFLIYFQGTGAADDSGLPNDRFFAVRPEGSVSTLKIQRTERGDSAVYLCASSYDVAGELFFGEGSRLTVL.